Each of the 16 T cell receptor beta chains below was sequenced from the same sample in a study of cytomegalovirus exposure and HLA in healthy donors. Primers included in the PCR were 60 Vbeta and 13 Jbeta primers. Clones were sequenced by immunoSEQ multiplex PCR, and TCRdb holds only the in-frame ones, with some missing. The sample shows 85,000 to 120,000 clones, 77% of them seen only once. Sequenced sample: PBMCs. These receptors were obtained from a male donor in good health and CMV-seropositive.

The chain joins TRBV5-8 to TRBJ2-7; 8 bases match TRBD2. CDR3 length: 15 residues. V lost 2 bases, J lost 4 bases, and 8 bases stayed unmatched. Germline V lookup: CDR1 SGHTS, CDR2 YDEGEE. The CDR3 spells CASSLRPSGSYEQYF. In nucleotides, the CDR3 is TGTGCCAGCAGCTTAAGACCAAGCGGGAGTTACGAGCAGTACTTC.

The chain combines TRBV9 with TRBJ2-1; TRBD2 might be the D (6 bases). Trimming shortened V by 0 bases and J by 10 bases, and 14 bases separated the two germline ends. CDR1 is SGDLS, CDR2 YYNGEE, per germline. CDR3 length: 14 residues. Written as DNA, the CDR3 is TGTGCCAGCAGCGTAGGGCGGGAAAGCGGAGAGCAGTTCTTC. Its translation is CASSVGRESGEQFF.

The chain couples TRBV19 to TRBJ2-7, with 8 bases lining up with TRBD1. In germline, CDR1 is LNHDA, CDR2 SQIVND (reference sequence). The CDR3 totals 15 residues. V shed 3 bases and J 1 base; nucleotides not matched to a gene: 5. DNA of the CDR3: TGTGCCAGTAGTATGACGGGACAGGTATCCTACGAGCAGTACTTC. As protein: CASSMTGQVSYEQYF.

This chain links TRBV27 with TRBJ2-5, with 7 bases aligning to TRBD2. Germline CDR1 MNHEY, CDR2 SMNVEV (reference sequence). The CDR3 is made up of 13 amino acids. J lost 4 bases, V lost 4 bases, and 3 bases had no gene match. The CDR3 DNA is TGTGCCAGCAGTTGGACGGGGGGAGAGACCCAGTACTTC. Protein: CASSWTGGETQYF.

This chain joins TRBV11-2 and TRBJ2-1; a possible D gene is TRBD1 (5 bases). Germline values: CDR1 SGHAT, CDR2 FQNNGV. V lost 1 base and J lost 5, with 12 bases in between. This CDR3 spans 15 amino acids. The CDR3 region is CASSLGSGPHNEQFF. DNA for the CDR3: TGTGCCAGCAGCTTAGGCTCAGGGCCTCACAATGAGCAGTTCTTC.

CDR3 DNA: TGCGCCAGCAGCCAAGATATGGGACAGGGGACATACAAAGAGACCCAGTACTTC. This encodes CASSQDMGQGTYKETQYF. The chain employs TRBV4-1 and TRBJ2-5; the match to TRBD1 covers 10 bases. Per the germline V gene, CDR1 is MGHRA and CDR2 is YSYEKL. This CDR3 is 18 amino acids long. The junction had 10 bases not matched to a gene; V was cut back by 0 bases and J by 3 bases.

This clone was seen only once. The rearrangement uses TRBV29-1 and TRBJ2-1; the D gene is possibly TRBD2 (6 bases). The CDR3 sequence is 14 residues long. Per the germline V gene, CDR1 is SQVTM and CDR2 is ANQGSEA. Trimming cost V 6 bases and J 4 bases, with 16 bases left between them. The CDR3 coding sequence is TGCAGCGTCACTAGCCTTTCTACATACAATGAGCAGTTCTTC. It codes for CSVTSLSTYNEQFF.

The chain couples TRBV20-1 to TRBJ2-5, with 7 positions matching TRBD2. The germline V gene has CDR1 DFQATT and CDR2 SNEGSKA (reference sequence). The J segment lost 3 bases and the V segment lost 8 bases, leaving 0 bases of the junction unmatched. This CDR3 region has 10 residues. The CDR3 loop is CSSGKETQYF. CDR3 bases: TGCAGTAGCGGGAAAGAGACCCAGTACTTC.

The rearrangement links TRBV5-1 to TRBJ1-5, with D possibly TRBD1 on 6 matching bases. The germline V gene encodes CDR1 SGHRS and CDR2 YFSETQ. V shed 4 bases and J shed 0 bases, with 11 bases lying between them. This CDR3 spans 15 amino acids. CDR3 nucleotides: TGCGCCAGCAGCACCCAGGGGACTAGCAATCAGCCCCAGCATTTT. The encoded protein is CASSTQGTSNQPQHF.

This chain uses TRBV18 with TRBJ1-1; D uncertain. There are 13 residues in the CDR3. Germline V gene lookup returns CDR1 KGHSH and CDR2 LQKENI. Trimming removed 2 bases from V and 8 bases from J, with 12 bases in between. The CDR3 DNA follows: TGTGCCAGCTCACCAGGGAGGGTGGGAGAAGCTTTCTTT. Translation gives CASSPGRVGEAFF.

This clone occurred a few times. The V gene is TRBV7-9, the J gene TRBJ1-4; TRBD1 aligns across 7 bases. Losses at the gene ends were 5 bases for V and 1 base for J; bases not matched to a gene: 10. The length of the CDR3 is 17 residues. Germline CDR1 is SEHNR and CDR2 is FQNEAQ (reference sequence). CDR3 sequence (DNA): TGTGCCAGCAGCCCCCGACAGAGGACAGGAACTAATGAAAAACTGTTTTTT. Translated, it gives CASSPRQRTGTNEKLFF. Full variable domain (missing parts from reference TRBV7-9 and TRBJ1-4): DTGVSQNPRHKITKRGQNVTFRCDPISEHNRLYWYRQTLGQGPEFLTYFQNEAQLEKSRLLSDRFSAERPKGSFSTLEIQRTEQGDSAMYLCASSPRQRTGTNEKLFFGSGTQLSVL.

The CDR3: CAISGRQGSVAGELFF. The CDR3, as DNA: TGTGCCATCAGTGGAAGACAGGGGAGCGTCGCCGGGGAGCTGTTTTTT. The V call is TRBV10-3, the J call TRBJ2-2; TRBD1 agrees at 8 bases. Per germline, CDR1 ENHRY and CDR2 SYGVKD. J lost 6 bases, V lost 4 bases, and 10 bases had no gene match. The CDR3 has 16 residues.

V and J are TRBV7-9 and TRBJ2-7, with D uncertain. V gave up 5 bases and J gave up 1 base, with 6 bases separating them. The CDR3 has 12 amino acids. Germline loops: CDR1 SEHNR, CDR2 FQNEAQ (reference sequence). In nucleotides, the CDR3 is TGTGCCAGCAGCCAACAGTCCTACGAGCAGTACTTC. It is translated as CASSQQSYEQYF.

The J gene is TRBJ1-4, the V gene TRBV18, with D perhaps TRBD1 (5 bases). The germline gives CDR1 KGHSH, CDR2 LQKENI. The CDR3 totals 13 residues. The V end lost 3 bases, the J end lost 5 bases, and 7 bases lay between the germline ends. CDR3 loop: CASSPGQNEKLFF. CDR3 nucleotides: TGTGCCAGCTCACCGGGGCAGAATGAAAAACTGTTTTTT.

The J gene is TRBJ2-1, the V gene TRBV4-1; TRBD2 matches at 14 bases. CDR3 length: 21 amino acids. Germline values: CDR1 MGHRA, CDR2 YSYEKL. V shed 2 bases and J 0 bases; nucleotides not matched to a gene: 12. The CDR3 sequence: CASSQPGTSGRPPSSYNEQFF. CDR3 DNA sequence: TGCGCCAGCAGCCAACCGGGGACTAGCGGGAGACCCCCGAGCTCCTACAATGAGCAGTTCTTC.

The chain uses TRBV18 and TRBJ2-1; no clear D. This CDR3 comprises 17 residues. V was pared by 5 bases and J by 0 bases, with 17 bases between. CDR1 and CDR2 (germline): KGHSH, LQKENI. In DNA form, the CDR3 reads TGTGCCAGCTCATCCTTCACCCCGGTTGGCTCCTACAATGAGCAGTTCTTC. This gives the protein CASSSFTPVGSYNEQFF.